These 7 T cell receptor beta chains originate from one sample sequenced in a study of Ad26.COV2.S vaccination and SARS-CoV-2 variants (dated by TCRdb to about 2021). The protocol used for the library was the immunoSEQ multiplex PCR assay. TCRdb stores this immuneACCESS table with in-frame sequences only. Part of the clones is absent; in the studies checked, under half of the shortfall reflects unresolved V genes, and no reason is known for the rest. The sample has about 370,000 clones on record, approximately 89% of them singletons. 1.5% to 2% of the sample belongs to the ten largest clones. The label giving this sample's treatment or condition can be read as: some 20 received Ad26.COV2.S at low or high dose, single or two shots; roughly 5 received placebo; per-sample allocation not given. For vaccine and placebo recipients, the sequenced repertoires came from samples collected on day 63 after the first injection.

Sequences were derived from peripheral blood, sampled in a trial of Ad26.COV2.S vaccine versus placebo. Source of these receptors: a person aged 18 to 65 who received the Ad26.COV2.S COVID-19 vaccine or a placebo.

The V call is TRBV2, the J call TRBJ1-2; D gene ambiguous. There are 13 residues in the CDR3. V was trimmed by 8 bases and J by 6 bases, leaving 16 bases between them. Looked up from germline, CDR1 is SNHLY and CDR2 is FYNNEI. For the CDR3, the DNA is TGTGCCAGCGGCCTGACTCCGAAGGATGGCTACACCTTC. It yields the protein CASGLTPKDGYTF.

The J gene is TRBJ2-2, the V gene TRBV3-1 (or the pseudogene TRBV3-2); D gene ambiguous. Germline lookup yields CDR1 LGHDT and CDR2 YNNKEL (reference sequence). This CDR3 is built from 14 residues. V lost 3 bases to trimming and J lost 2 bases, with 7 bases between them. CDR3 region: CASSQESNTGELFF. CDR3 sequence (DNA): TGTGCCAGCAGCCAGGAAAGTAACACCGGGGAGCTGTTTTTT.

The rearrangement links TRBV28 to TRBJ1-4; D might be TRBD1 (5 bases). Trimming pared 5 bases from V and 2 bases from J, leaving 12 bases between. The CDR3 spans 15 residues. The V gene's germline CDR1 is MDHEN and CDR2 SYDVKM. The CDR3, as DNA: TGTGCCAGCAGTCCCGGGGGTCCCACTAATGAAAAACTGTTTTTT. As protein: CASSPGGPTNEKLFF. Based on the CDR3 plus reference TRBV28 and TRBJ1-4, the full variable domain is DVKVTQSSRYLVKRTGEKVFLECVQDMDHENMFWYRQDPGLGLRLIYFSYDVKMKEKGDIPEGYSVSREKKERFSLILESASTNQTSMYLCASSPGGPTNEKLFFGSGTQLSVL.

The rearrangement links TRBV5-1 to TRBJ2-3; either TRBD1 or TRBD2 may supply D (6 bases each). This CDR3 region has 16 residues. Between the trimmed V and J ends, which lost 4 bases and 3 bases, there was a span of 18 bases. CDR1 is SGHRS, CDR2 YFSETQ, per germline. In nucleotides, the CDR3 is TGCGCCAGCAGCACCAGGGCCCGGGGGACAACAGATACGCAGTATTTT. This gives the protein CASSTRARGTTDTQYF.

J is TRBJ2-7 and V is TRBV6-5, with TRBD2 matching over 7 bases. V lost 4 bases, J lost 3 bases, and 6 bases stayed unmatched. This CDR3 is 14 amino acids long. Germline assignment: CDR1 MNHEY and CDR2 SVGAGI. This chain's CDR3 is CASSLTSSGYEQYF. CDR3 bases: TGTGCCAGCAGTTTGACTAGCTCGGGCTACGAGCAGTACTTC.

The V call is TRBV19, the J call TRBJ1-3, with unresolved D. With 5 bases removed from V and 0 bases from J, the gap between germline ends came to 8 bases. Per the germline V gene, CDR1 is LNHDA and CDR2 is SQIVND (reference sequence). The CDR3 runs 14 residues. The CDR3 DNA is TGTGCCAGTAGTTCGGGCCCCTCTGGAAACACCATATATTTT. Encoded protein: CASSSGPSGNTIYF.

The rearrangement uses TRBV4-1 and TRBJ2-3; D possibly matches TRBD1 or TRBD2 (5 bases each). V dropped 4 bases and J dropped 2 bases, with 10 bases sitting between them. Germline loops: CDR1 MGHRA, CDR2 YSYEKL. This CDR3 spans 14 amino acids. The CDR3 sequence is CASSRGAYTDTQYF. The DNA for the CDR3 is TGCGCCAGCAGCCGAGGGGCCTACACAGATACGCAGTATTTT.